The subject of this entry is one TCR beta chain. Its antigen is undetermined. PCR amplification relied on 60 Vbeta primers (plus 13 Jbeta primers). Sequencing used immunoSEQ multiplex PCR; TCRdb keeps in-frame clones, though not all of them. The sample yields 100,000 to 150,000 clones, roughly 88% seen once. Everyone who donated was a healthy bone marrow donor. V shed 1 base and J 4 bases; nucleotides not matched to a gene: 7. The CDR3 length is 15 residues. Germline CDR1 is GTSNPN and CDR2 is SVGIG (reference sequence). The entry originates in a study of cytomegalovirus exposure and HLA in healthy donors. Overall study results and limits: Specific recognition of CMV antigens was confirmed in vitro for a few chains (all CMV-associated). Serostatus for CMV was the only available immune exposure information.

Sequencing was performed on PBMCs. The chain joins TRBV30 to TRBJ2-3; 8 positions match TRBD1. The receptor's source is a boy younger than 18 in good health and CMV-seronegative. DNA of the CDR3: TGTGCCTGGAGTGCCGGACAGGGCAAGGCAGATACGCAGTATTTT. It specifies CAWSAGQGKADTQYF.